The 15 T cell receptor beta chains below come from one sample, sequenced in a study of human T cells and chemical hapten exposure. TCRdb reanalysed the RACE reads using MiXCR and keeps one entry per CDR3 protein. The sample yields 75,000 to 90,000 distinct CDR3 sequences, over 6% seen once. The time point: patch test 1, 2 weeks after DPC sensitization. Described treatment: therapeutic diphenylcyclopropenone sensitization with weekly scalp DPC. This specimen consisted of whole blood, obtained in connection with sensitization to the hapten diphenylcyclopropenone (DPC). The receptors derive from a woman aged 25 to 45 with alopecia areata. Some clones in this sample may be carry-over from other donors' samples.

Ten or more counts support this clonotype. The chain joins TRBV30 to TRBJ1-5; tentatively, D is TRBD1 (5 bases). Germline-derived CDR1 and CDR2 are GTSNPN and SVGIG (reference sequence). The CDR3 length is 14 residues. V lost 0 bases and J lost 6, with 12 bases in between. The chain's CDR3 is CAWSVLGVRQPQHF. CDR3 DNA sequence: TGTGCCTGGAGTGTACTAGGGGTTCGTCAGCCCCAGCATTTT.

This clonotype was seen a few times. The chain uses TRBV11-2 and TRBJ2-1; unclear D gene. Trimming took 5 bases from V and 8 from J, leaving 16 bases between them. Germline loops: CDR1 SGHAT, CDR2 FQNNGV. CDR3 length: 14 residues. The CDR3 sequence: CASSPQWLGHEQFF. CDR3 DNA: TGTGCCAGCAGCCCTCAATGGCTCGGTCATGAGCAGTTCTTC.

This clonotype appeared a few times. The CDR3 DNA sequence: TGTGCCAGCAGTGAATCCCCTACCGGACGGAGGAACACTGAAGCTTTCTTT. Protein product: CASSESPTGRRNTEAFF. V is TRBV25-1 and J is TRBJ1-1; D is unresolved. The CDR3 has 17 amino acids. The germline gives CDR1 MGHDK, CDR2 SYGVNS. V gave up 1 base and J gave up 1 base, with 16 bases separating them.

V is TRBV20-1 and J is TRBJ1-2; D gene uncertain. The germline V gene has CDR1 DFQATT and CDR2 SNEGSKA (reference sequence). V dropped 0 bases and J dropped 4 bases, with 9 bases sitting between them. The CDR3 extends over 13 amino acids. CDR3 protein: CSARDAAFYGYTF. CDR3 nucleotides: TGCAGTGCTAGAGACGCAGCTTTCTATGGCTACACCTTC.

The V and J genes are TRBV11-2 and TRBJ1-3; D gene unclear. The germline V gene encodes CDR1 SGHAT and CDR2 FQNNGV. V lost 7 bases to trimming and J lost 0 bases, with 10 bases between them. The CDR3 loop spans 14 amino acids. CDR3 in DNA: TGTGCCAGCAACAGACTGAGCTCTGGAAACACCATATATTTT. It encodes CASNRLSSGNTIYF.

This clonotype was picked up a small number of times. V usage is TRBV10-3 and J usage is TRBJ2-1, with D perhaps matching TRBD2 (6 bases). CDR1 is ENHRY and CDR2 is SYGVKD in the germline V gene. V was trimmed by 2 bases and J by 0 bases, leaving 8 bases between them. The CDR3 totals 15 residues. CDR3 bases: TGTGCCATCAGTGAGCGGGGGAGCTCCTACAATGAGCAGTTCTTC. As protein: CAISERGSSYNEQFF.

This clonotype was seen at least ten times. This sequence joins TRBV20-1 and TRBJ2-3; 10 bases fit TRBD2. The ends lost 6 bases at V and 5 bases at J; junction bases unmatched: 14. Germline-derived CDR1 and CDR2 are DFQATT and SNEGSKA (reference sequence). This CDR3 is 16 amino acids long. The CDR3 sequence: CSATKALAGGRDTQYF. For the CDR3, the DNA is TGCAGTGCCACAAAGGCGTTAGCGGGGGGTCGAGATACGCAGTATTTT.

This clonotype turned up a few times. The chain's CDR3 is CASSFGQGATDTQYF. The DNA of the CDR3 is TGCGCCAGCAGCTTCGGACAGGGGGCCACAGATACGCAGTATTTT. The J gene is TRBJ2-3, the V gene TRBV5-1; 11 positions agree with TRBD1. The CDR3 length is 15 residues. V was clipped by 2 bases and J by 2 bases; unmatched bases: 1. In germline, CDR1 is SGHRS, CDR2 YFSETQ.

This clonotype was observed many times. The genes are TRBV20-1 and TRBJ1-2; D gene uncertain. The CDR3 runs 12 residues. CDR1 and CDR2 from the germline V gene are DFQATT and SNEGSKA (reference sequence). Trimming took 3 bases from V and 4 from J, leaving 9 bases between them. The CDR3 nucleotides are TGCAGTGCTAGCTCAGGCCCCTATGGCTACACCTTC. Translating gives CSASSGPYGYTF.

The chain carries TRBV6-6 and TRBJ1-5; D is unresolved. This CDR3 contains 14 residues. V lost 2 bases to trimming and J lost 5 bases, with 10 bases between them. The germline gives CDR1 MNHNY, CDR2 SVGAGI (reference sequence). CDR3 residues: CASSYVAKDQPQHF. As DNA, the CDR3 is TGTGCCAGCAGTTACGTCGCCAAGGATCAGCCCCAGCATTTT.

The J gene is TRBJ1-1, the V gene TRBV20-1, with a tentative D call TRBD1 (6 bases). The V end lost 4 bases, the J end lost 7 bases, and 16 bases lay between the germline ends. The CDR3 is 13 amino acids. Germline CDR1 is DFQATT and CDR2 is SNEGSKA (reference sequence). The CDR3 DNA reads TGCAGTGCTAACCCTAGTACAGGGATTGAAGCTTTCTTT. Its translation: CSANPSTGIEAFF.

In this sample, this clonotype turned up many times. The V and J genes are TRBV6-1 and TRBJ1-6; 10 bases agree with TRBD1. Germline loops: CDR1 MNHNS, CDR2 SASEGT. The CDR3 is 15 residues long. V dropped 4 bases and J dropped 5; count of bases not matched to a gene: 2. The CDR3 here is CASSGGTGDNSPLHF. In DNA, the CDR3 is TGTGCCAGCAGTGGGGGGACAGGGGATAATTCACCCCTCCACTTT.

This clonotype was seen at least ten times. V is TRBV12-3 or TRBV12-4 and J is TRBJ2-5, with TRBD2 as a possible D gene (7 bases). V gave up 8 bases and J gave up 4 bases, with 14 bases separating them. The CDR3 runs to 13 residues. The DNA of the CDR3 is TGTGCCAGCGCGTCGGGGGGCCGAGAGACCCAGTACTTC. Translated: CASASGGRETQYF.

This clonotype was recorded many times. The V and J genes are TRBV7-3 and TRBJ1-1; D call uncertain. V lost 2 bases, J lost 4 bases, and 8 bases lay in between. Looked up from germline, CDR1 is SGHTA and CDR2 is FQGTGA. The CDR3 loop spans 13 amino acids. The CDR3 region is CASSLSSRTEAFF. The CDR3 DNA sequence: TGTGCCAGCAGCTTATCGAGCCGCACTGAAGCTTTCTTT.

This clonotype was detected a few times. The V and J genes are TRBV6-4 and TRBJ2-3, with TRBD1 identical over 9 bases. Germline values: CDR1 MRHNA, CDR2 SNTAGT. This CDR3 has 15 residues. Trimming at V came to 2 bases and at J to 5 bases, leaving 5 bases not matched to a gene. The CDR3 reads CASSDGTGGVDTQYF. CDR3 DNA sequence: TGTGCCAGCAGTGACGGTACAGGGGGCGTAGATACGCAGTATTTT.